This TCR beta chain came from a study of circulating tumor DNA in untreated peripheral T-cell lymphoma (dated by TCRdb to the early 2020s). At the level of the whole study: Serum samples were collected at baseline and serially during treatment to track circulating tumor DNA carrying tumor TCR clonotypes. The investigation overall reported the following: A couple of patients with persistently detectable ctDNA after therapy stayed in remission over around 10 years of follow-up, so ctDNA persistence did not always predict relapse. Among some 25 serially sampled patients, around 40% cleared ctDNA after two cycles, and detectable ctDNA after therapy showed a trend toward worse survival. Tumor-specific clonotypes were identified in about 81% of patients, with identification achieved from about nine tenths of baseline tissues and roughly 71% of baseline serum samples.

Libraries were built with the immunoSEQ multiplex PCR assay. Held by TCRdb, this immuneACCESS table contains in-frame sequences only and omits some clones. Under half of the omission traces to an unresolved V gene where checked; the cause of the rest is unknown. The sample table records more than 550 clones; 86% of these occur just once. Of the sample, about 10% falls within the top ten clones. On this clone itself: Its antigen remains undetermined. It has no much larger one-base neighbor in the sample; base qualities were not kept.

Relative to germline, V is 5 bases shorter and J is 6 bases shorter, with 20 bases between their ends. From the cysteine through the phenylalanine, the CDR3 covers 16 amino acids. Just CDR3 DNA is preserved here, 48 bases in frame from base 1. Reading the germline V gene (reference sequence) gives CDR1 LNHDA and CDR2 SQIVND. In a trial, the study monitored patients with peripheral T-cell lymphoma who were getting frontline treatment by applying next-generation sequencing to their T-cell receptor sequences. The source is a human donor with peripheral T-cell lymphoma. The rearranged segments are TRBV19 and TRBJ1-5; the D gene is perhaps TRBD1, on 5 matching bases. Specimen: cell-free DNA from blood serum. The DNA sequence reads TGTGCCAGTAGTTCGAAGGGGACGGTCCTTCTTCAGCCCCAGCATTTT. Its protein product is CASSSKGTVLLQPQHF.